The following is a T cell receptor (beta chain) sequence with its context. Its matching antigen is unknown. The CDR3 runs 15 residues. Germline values: CDR1 SGHNT, CDR2 YYREEE (reference sequence). V was shortened by 0 bases and J by 0 bases, with 9 bases between the two germline ends. The data derive from a study of T cells in Graves' hyperthyroidism and ophthalmopathy. It was RNA transcripts that yielded the amplified TCR beta CDR3 regions. The HTBI set primed first-round TCR CDR3 RT-PCR. Each CDR3 protein is one row after TCRdb ran MiXCR on the multiplex PCR reads. The top ten hold around 30% of the sample, which has 600,000 to 800,000 distinct CDR3 sequences, 30% to 40% seen once. Study observations and caveats: From stable hyperthyroidism, ophthalmopathy was set apart by a 13 V-J model. Most thyroid clonotypes expanded above 0.001 were also detected in blood.

Source material: blood. V is TRBV5-4 and J is TRBJ1-1; D is uncertain. The receptor comes from a woman between 40 and 50 years old with Graves' hyperthyroidism. The CDR3 nucleotides read TGTGCCAGCAGCTTGGGGTCCCGGATGAACACTGAAGCTTTCTTT. This translates into CASSLGSRMNTEAFF.